Following are 6 T cell receptor beta chains from one sample sequenced in a study of blood T cell repertoires in COVID-19 (dated by TCRdb to 2018 to 2020). Preparation of the library involved the immunoSEQ multiplex PCR assay. The table comes from immuneACCESS by way of TCRdb, which keeps in-frame sequences with V and J called. Part of the clones is missing from these tables; in studies checked, under half for an unresolved V gene and the rest for unknown reasons. This sample gives roughly 200,000 clones in total; more than 70% of them show up just once. Of the sample, about 20% falls within the top ten clones. Sequenced sample: peripheral blood. The receptors originated from a person aged 70 to 79 with COVID-19, enrolled during active disease.

The chain carries TRBV9 and TRBJ2-3; 8 bases are shared with TRBD2. The CDR3 consists of 15 residues. J gave up 5 bases and V 4 bases, and 9 bases lay outside the gene matches. Germline loops: CDR1 SGDLS, CDR2 YYNGEE. CDR3 DNA sequence: TGTGCCAGCAGCTCCCGGGGGGGGGTTATAGATACGCAGTATTTT. It codes for CASSSRGGVIDTQYF. The full variable domain, with the rest looked up from reference TRBV9 and TRBJ2-3, is DSGVTQTPKHLITATGQRVTLRCSPRSGDLSVYWYQQSLDQGLQFLIQYYNGEERAKGNILERFSAQQFPDLHSELNLSSLELGDSALYFCASSSRGGVIDTQYFGPGTRLTVL.

About this clone itself: Other DNA sequences from this sample encode an identical CDR3 as well. V and J are TRBV28 and TRBJ1-4, with TRBD1 identical over 8 bases. The CDR3 runs to 15 residues. Germline loops: CDR1 MDHEN, CDR2 SYDVKM. The junction had 6 bases not matched to a gene; V was cut back by 6 bases and J by 3 bases. This CDR3 reads CASSSGTGPNEKLFF. Here the CDR3 DNA reads TGTGCCAGCAGCTCCGGGACAGGCCCTAATGAAAAACTGTTTTTT.

This clone showed up just once. The chain has TRBV12-3 or TRBV12-4 and TRBJ1-1, with D unclear. CDR3 length: 12 residues. Trimming took 5 bases from V and 2 from J, leaving 6 bases between them. CDR3 residues: CASSPTNTEAFF. As DNA, the CDR3 is TGTGCCAGCAGTCCGACAAACACTGAAGCTTTCTTT.

This chain joins TRBV29-1 and TRBJ2-5; the match to TRBD1 covers 9 bases. This CDR3 is built from 14 residues. V lost 6 bases, J lost 0 bases, and 5 bases stayed unmatched. Germline-derived CDR1 and CDR2 are SQVTM and ANQGSEA. The CDR3 here is CSVPGTGYQETQYF. CDR3 DNA: TGCAGCGTACCCGGGACAGGGTACCAAGAGACCCAGTACTTC.

The V call is TRBV30, the J call TRBJ1-6, with TRBD1 matching 7 bases. This CDR3 region has 14 residues. The trim removed 1 base at V and 4 bases at J, leaving 1 base unmatched. CDR1 and CDR2 from the germline V gene are GTSNPN and SVGIG (reference sequence). CDR3 region: CAWSGGQYNSPLHF. CDR3 nucleotides: TGTGCCTGGAGTGGGGGACAGTATAATTCACCCCTCCACTTT.

The V gene is TRBV6-5, the J gene TRBJ1-6; possible D gene TRBD1, 5 bases. The V end was cut by 2 bases, the J end by 7 bases, with 12 bases between. Germline lookup yields CDR1 MNHEY and CDR2 SVGAGI. CDR3 length: 15 residues. The CDR3 sequence is CASSYGWGENSPLHF. The CDR3 DNA reads as TGTGCCAGCAGTTACGGTTGGGGGGAAAATTCACCCCTCCACTTT.